The present T cell receptor beta chain was sequenced within a study of tumor-infiltrating lymphocytes in localized non-small cell lung cancer. This CDR3 is built from 15 residues. V shed 5 bases, J shed 3 bases, and the junction held 9 bases outside the gene matches. Germline CDR1 reads SNHLY; CDR2 reads FYNNEI. Some clones are missing from TCRdb's copy, which holds only in-frame ones; the method was immunoSEQ multiplex PCR. The data hold 9,500 to 15,000 clones, with around 84% observed a single time. The study's findings and limits: Tumor T-cell fraction was not associated with recurrence-free survival.

Of note for this clone: Its specificity is not known.

This clonotype originated in a human donor with non-small cell lung cancer. V is TRBV2 and J is TRBJ2-7; 8 nucleotides align to TRBD2. Sequences were obtained from lung tumor tissue. This CDR3 reads CASSPISGINYEQYF. CDR3 nucleotide sequence: TGTGCCAGCAGTCCCATTAGCGGGATAAACTACGAGCAGTACTTC.